Each of the 21 T cell receptor beta chains below was sequenced from the same sample in a study of cytomegalovirus exposure and HLA in healthy donors. The method was immunoSEQ multiplex PCR; TCRdb's version includes in-frame clones alone and lacks a portion of them. The table shows more than 110,000 clones, with 85% to 95% occurring only once. Sequences were obtained from PBMCs. All receptors come from a man aged 18-30 years in good health and CMV-seropositive.

DNA of the CDR3: TGTGCCAGCAGCGACCCCCTCAGGGAGGGTAGGGCCAAAAACATTCAGTACTTC. Its protein product is CASSDPLREGRAKNIQYF. V and J are TRBV7-8 and TRBJ2-4; 7 bases align to TRBD2. Germline CDR1 reads SGHVS; CDR2 reads FQNEAQ. J lost 1 base, V lost 5 bases, and 14 bases had no gene match. CDR3 length equals 18 residues.

The chain has TRBV4-2 and TRBJ1-1; weak D call: TRBD1 (6 bases). Germline V gene data show CDR1 as LGHNA and CDR2 as YNFKEQ. The CDR3 contains 15 residues. V lost 0 bases, J lost 3 bases, and 11 bases lay in between. DNA of the CDR3: TGTGCCAGCAGCCAAGATCCGGCAGGGGACACTGAAGCTTTCTTT. Translated, it gives CASSQDPAGDTEAFF.

The V call is TRBV9, the J call TRBJ2-3; 10 bases fit TRBD2. With 3 bases clipped from V and 7 bases from J, the junction kept 5 bases outside the gene matches. Germline CDR1 and CDR2: SGDLS and YYNGEE. The CDR3 is made up of 14 amino acids. The CDR3 DNA is TGTGCCAGCAGCGGATCTAGCGGGAGAAATACGCAGTATTTT. Amino acids: CASSGSSGRNTQYF.

This clone occurred once. V gene TRBV18 combines with J gene TRBJ2-1; possible D gene TRBD1, 6 bases. CDR1 and CDR2 from the germline V gene are KGHSH and LQKENI. This CDR3 contains 14 residues. The V and J ends lost 4 bases and 5 bases respectively, with 12 bases between them. The CDR3 nucleotides are TGTGCCAGCTCACTCTCGACAGGACACAATGAGCAGTTCTTC. Translated: CASSLSTGHNEQFF.

V gene TRBV28 combines with J gene TRBJ2-7; 8 bases are shared with TRBD2. With V trimmed by 3 bases and J by 2 bases, 9 bases remained unmatched. The CDR3 runs to 16 residues. CDR1 MDHEN and CDR2 SYDVKM come from the germline V gene. CDR3 bases: TGTGCCAGCAGTTTCACTAGCGGCGGGGGTCCCTACGAGCAGTACTTC. Translating gives CASSFTSGGGPYEQYF.

V is TRBV5-4 and J is TRBJ2-1, with 10 positions matching TRBD2. The length of the CDR3 is 15 residues. The V gene's germline CDR1 is SGHNT and CDR2 YYREEE (reference sequence). With 1 base clipped from V and 8 bases from J, the junction kept 6 bases outside the gene matches. The CDR3 sequence is CASSLTSSGSYEQFF. CDR3 nucleotides: TGTGCCAGCAGCTTGACGTCTAGCGGGAGTTATGAGCAGTTCTTC.

CDR3 amino acids: CASSSGLAEISYEQYF. DNA for the CDR3: TGCGCCAGCAGCTCGGGACTAGCGGAGATCTCCTACGAGCAGTACTTC. The rearrangement joins TRBV5-1 to TRBJ2-7, with 11 bases lining up with TRBD2. Germline V gene sequence: CDR1 SGHRS, CDR2 YFSETQ. CDR3 length equals 16 residues. The V and J ends lost 3 bases and 0 bases, in that order; junction bases with no gene match: 5.

J is TRBJ2-3 and V is TRBV4-2; 13 bases map to TRBD2. The CDR3 has 19 amino acids. J gave up 5 bases and V 0 bases, and 11 bases lay outside the gene matches. In germline, CDR1 is LGHNA, CDR2 YNFKEQ. This chain's CDR3 is CASSQDAGTSGRAGDTQYF. In DNA, the CDR3 is TGTGCCAGCAGCCAAGATGCGGGTACTAGCGGGAGGGCTGGAGATACGCAGTATTTT.

The rearrangement links TRBV5-8 to TRBJ2-7; the D is unclear. The CDR3 has 13 amino acids. Trimming removed 4 bases from V and 0 bases from J, with 8 bases in between. Germline-derived CDR1 and CDR2 are SGHTS and YDEGEE. The CDR3 protein is CASSLRSSYEQYF. The DNA for the CDR3 is TGTGCCAGCAGCCTCCGGAGCTCCTACGAGCAGTACTTC.

The chain couples TRBV2 to TRBJ2-2; weak D call: TRBD1 (5 bases). Germline-derived CDR1 and CDR2 are SNHLY and FYNNEI. The CDR3 covers 16 residues. The V and J ends lost 4 bases and 2 bases respectively, with 14 bases between them. The CDR3 bases are TGTGCCAGCAGTGTGCAGAGCAGGGCCAACACCGGGGAGCTGTTTTTT. Protein: CASSVQSRANTGELFF.

CDR3 nucleotide sequence: TGTGCCAGCTCACCTTCAACAGGGGGGTTAAGCGAGCAGTACTTC. It codes for CASSPSTGGLSEQYF. The genes are TRBV18 and TRBJ2-7; 8 positions agree with TRBD1. The CDR3 loop spans 15 amino acids. The junction had 10 bases not matched to a gene; V was cut back by 3 bases and J by 6 bases. Per germline, CDR1 KGHSH and CDR2 LQKENI. Using reference TRBV18 and TRBJ2-7 for the parts outside the CDR3, the full variable domain is NAGVMQNPRHLVRRRGQEARLRCSPMKGHSHVYWYRQLPEEGLKFMVYLQKENIIDESGMPKERFSAEFPKEGPSILRIQQVVRGDSAAYFCASSPSTGGLSEQYFGPGTRLTVT.

The count of this clone is one. The J gene is TRBJ2-7, the V gene TRBV5-4; 8 bases agree with TRBD2. CDR1 is SGHNT, CDR2 YYREEE, per germline (reference sequence). This CDR3 has 15 amino acids. Losses at the gene ends were 0 bases for V and 2 bases for J; bases not matched to a gene: 4. In DNA form, the CDR3 reads TGTGCCAGCAGCTTGGGGCGGGAGGCCGCCTACGAGCAGTACTTC. It translates to CASSLGREAAYEQYF.

The chain combines TRBV2 with TRBJ2-7; the D gene is possibly TRBD2 (5 bases). Germline CDR1 is SNHLY and CDR2 is FYNNEI. CDR3 length: 13 amino acids. Between the trimmed V and J ends, which lost 11 bases and 2 bases, there was a span of 16 bases. In DNA, the CDR3 is TGTGCCCTGAGGGCAGCGGCCCCCTACGAGCAGTACTTC. This sequence encodes CALRAAAPYEQYF.

The V gene is TRBV27, the J gene TRBJ1-2, with TRBD1 matching over 7 bases. CDR1 MNHEY and CDR2 SMNVEV come from the germline V gene (reference sequence). J was trimmed by 3 bases and V by 3 bases; bases with no gene match: 16. CDR3 length equals 18 residues. In nucleotides, the CDR3 is TGTGCCAGCAGTTTTTCTGGGGCAGGGGGAAAAGGGGACTATGGCTACACCTTC. It translates to CASSFSGAGGKGDYGYTF.

The chain is built from TRBV13 and TRBJ1-2; TRBD1 might be the D (6 bases). V was pared by 4 bases and J by 4 bases, with 13 bases between. Per the germline V gene, CDR1 is PRHDT and CDR2 is FYEKMQ (reference sequence). CDR3 length: 14 residues. CDR3 loop: CASSSTTGSYGYTF. Written as DNA, the CDR3 is TGTGCCAGCAGCTCTACCACAGGGTCCTATGGCTACACCTTC.

This chain uses TRBV7-2 with TRBJ2-5, with 7 positions matching TRBD2. Germline-derived CDR1 and CDR2 are SGHTA and FQGNSA. J lost 5 bases, V lost 5 bases, and 14 bases had no gene match. The CDR3 runs 16 residues. In DNA form, the CDR3 reads TGTGCCAGCAGCCCCCGGGGGAGGGCCGGTTTGGAGACCCAGTACTTC. It is translated as CASSPRGRAGLETQYF.

The chain joins TRBV29-1 to TRBJ1-1, with 8 bases that match TRBD1. V was clipped by 1 base and J by 3 bases; unmatched bases: 4. The CDR3 is 14 residues long. Germline CDR1 is SQVTM and CDR2 is ANQGSEA. This CDR3 is CSVEVAGGHTEAFF. CDR3 DNA: TGCAGCGTTGAAGTAGCAGGGGGCCACACTGAAGCTTTCTTT.

The chain recombines TRBV6-5 with TRBJ1-2; TRBD1 matches 7 bases. V was pared by 8 bases and J by 8 bases, with 8 bases of the junction left unmatched. There are 12 residues in the CDR3. Germline V gene sequence: CDR1 MNHEY, CDR2 SVGAGI. The CDR3 DNA reads as TGTGCCAGCGGAATCCAGGGGGGCGGCTACACCTTC. It is translated as CASGIQGGGYTF.

The gene calls are TRBV5-1 and TRBJ2-5; D is possibly TRBD2 (6 bases). Germline lookup yields CDR1 SGHRS and CDR2 YFSETQ. The CDR3 extends over 14 amino acids. Trimming removed 6 bases from V and 3 bases from J, with 15 bases in between. The CDR3 DNA sequence: TGCGCCAGCAATACAGGAGGGCAGGAAGAGACCCAGTACTTC. It is translated as CASNTGGQEETQYF.

This clone was counted once. The chain employs TRBV9 and TRBJ2-2, with 8 nucleotides matching TRBD2. Germline CDR1 is SGDLS and CDR2 is YYNGEE. This CDR3 spans 16 amino acids. V shed 4 bases and J 4 bases; nucleotides not matched to a gene: 9. CDR3 region: CASSQEAGALTGELFF. DNA of the CDR3: TGTGCCAGCAGCCAGGAAGCGGGAGCTCTCACCGGGGAGCTGTTTTTT.

The CDR3 coding sequence is TGTGCCAGCTGTCTATACCAGGGGACCGGGGAGCTGTTTTTT. It encodes CASCLYQGTGELFF. V gene TRBV2 combines with J gene TRBJ2-2; possibly TRBD1 for D (6 bases). CDR1 and CDR2 (germline): SNHLY, FYNNEI. V was clipped by 8 bases and J by 5 bases, with 15 bases between them. The CDR3 has 14 amino acids.